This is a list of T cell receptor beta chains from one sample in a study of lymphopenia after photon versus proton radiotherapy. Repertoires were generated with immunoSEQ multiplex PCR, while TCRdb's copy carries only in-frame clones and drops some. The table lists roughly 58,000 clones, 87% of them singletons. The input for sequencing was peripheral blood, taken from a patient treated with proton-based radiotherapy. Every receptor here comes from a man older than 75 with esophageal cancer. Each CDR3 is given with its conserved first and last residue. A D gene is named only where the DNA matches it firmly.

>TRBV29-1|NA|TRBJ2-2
TGCAGCGTTAACACCGGGGAGCTGTTTTTT
CSVNTGELFF
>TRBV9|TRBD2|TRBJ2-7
TGTGCCAGCAGCGTAGGGGCAGCGGGATATAAGCAGTACTTC
CASSVGAAGYKQYF
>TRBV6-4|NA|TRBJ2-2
TGTGCCAGCCGCCGGGGGCGGGCCGACGGGGAGCTGTTTTTT
CASRRGRADGELFF
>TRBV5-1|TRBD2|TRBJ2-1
TGCGCCAGCAGCTACGGGGGGGCTCTATACAATGAGCAGTTCTTC
CASSYGGALYNEQFF
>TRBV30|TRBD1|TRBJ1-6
TGTGCCTGGAGTGGACAGGGGAGGTCACCCCTCCACTTT
CAWSGQGRSPLHF
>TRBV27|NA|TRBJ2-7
TGTGCCAGCAGCCCCGGCAGAAGAGCCGAGCAGTACTTC
CASSPGRRAEQYF
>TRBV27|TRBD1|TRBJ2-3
TGTGCCAGCAGCAATTCCTTACCCTTAGGGGGCGCCGATACGCAGTATTTT
CASSNSLPLGGADTQYF
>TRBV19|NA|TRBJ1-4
TGTGCCAGTAGTCCCGGAAGTAATGAAAAACTGTTTTTT
CASSPGSNEKLFF
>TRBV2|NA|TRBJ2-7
TGTGCCAGCAGTATAAACGGAGTCACCTACGAGCAGTACTTC
CASSINGVTYEQYF
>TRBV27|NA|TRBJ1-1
TGTGCCAGCAGTTTCGTCGGGACACCGAACACTGAAGCTTTCTTT
CASSFVGTPNTEAFF
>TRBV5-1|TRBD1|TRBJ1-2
TGCGCCAGCAGCTCGGGGAGGGGGCAGGCAAACTATGGCTACACCTTC
CASSSGRGQANYGYTF
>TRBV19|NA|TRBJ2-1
TGTGCCAGTACCTCCCTGAAAGGGCAGTACCTCAACAATGAGCAGTTCTTC
CASTSLKGQYLNNEQFF
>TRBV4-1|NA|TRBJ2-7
TGCGCCAGCAGCGACCGCAGGGTAAAGGGCTGGAGCTCCTACGAGCAGTACTTC
CASSDRRVKGWSSYEQYF
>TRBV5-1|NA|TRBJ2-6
TGCGCCAGCAGCTTGGGGGGCCCAGGATCCTCTGGGGCCAACGTCCTGACTTTC
CASSLGGPGSSGANVLTF
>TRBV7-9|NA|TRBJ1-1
TGTGCCAGCAGCCCCCAGACAGGTGTAGATACTGAAGCTTTCTTT
CASSPQTGVDTEAFF
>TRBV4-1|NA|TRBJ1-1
TGCGCCAGCAGCCAAGATAGGGACCGAAACACTGAAGCTTTCTTT
CASSQDRDRNTEAFF